These 30 T cell receptor beta chains were all obtained from the same sample, sequenced in a study of graft-versus-host responses after intestinal transplantation. These receptors have no identified antigens. Clones were sequenced by immunoSEQ multiplex PCR, and TCRdb holds only the in-frame ones, with some missing. The repertoire consists of tens of thousands of clones, with around 90% occurring once and the leading ten covering under 1.5%. The sequenced sample was unstimulated CD8+ T cells sorted from spleen or lymph node cells, obtained before intestinal transplant. The receptor set was obtained from a human donor who received an intestinal transplant.

V gene TRBV6-5 combines with J gene TRBJ2-5; D perhaps matches TRBD1 (6 bases). The DNA end is a closer match to TRBJ2-7, so the J assignment may be wrong. From germline, CDR1 is MNHEY and CDR2 SVGAGI. The CDR3 is 15 residues long. The chain's CDR3 is CASSYSIGQRYEQYF. CDR3 DNA sequence: TGTGCCAGCAGTTACTCGATTGGACAGCGCTACGAGCAGTACTTC.

The V call is TRBV7-8, the J call TRBJ2-1; TRBD2 matches 10 bases. J was trimmed by 4 bases and V by 5 bases; bases with no gene match: 5. This CDR3 is built from 15 residues. Germline CDR1 is SGHVS and CDR2 is FQNEAQ. The DNA for the CDR3 is TGTGCCAGCAGCCCAGGACTAGCGGCGTACAATGAGCAGTTCTTC. This encodes CASSPGLAAYNEQFF.

This clone has a handful of counts. The V gene is TRBV5-4, the J gene TRBJ2-3; possible D gene TRBD2, 6 bases. This CDR3 spans 17 amino acids. With 1 base removed from V and 1 base from J, the gap between germline ends came to 16 bases. CDR1 and CDR2 from the germline V gene are SGHNT and YYREEE (reference sequence). In DNA, the CDR3 is TGTGCCAGCAGCTTGAGGGGCTGGGAGGCGGGCACAGATACGCAGTATTTT. This gives the protein CASSLRGWEAGTDTQYF.

This chain uses TRBV29-1 with TRBJ2-1; TRBD1 agrees at 8 bases. The germline CDR1 and CDR2 sequences are SQVTM and ANQGSEA. The CDR3 totals 16 residues. V lost 3 bases to trimming and J lost 4 bases; unmatched junction nucleotides: 11. The CDR3 DNA follows: TGCAGCGTTGACAGTCCCCAGGGGGCCGGGTACAATGAGCAGTTCTTC. It codes for CSVDSPQGAGYNEQFF.

This sequence joins TRBV9 and TRBJ1-5, with TRBD1 identical over 8 bases. The V segment lost 4 bases and the J segment 5 bases; nucleotides outside the gene matches: 2. Germline values: CDR1 SGDLS, CDR2 YYNGEE. CDR3 size: 13 residues. CDR3 protein: CASSQTGDQPQHF. The DNA for the CDR3 is TGTGCCAGCAGCCAGACAGGGGATCAGCCCCAGCATTTT. Supplemented by reference TRBV9 and TRBJ1-5, the full variable domain reads DSGVTQTPKHLITATGQRVTLRCSPRSGDLSVYWYQQSLDQGLQFLIQYYNGEERAKGNILERFSAQQFPDLHSELNLSSLELGDSALYFCASSQTGDQPQHFGDGTRLSIL.

V and J are TRBV6-1 and TRBJ2-5; D remains ambiguous. The length of the CDR3 is 16 residues. V was trimmed by 0 bases and J by 1 base, leaving 12 bases between them. Germline assignment: CDR1 MNHNS and CDR2 SASEGT. DNA for the CDR3: TGTGCCAGCAGTGAAGCCGCACTCGCCCTCCAAGAGACCCAGTACTTC. It specifies CASSEAALALQETQYF.

V gene TRBV18 combines with J gene TRBJ1-1; D might be TRBD1 (5 bases). Germline CDR1 reads KGHSH; CDR2 reads LQKENI. The CDR3 is made up of 13 amino acids. The germline V and J ends were trimmed by 2 bases and 6 bases, with 10 bases remaining between them. This CDR3 is CASSPADNPEAFF. CDR3 DNA: TGTGCCAGCTCACCAGCGGACAATCCTGAAGCTTTCTTT.

The chain combines TRBV6-1 with TRBJ2-7; tentative D call: TRBD1 (7 bases). The CDR3 runs 13 residues. The germline gives CDR1 MNHNS, CDR2 SASEGT. Trimming took off 7 bases at V and 4 bases at J, with 14 bases between the two ends. Here the CDR3 reads CASTQGGLYEQYF. CDR3 in DNA: TGTGCCAGCACCCAGGGGGGCCTGTACGAGCAGTACTTC.

CDR3 in DNA: TGTGCTAGTGGTTTGGTACGCGGGGGACCCTCCTACGAGCAGTACTTC. It codes for CASGLVRGGPSYEQYF. The rearrangement uses TRBV12-5 and TRBJ2-7; 7 positions agree with TRBD2. Trimming cost V 0 bases and J 0 bases; bases outside gene matches: 5. CDR1 is LGHNT and CDR2 is FRNRAP in the germline V gene. The CDR3 consists of 16 residues.

Note on this clone: Different DNA sequences within this sample yield the same CDR3. V and J are TRBV9 and TRBJ1-2; D gene unclear. Germline V CDR1 and CDR2: SGDLS, YYNGEE. Trimming pared 0 bases from V and 1 base from J, leaving 7 bases between. This CDR3 has 14 residues. The CDR3 sequence is CASSVGGGNYGYTF. The CDR3 DNA is TGTGCCAGCAGCGTAGGGGGAGGTAACTATGGCTACACCTTC.

The chain couples TRBV6-5 to TRBJ2-7; D remains unclear. V was cut by 5 bases and J by 4 bases, with 18 bases left in between. The CDR3 loop spans 15 amino acids. Germline loops: CDR1 MNHEY, CDR2 SVGAGI. CDR3 coding DNA: TGTGCCAGCAGTCTCGGCTGGAATCCGGAGTACGAGCAGTACTTC. Protein product: CASSLGWNPEYEQYF.

J is TRBJ1-1 and V is TRBV20-1; no definite D call. This CDR3 region has 10 residues. Deletions cut 6 bases from V and 0 bases from J, with 2 bases between. Per the germline V gene, CDR1 is DFQATT and CDR2 is SNEGSKA (reference sequence). This CDR3 is CSAVNTEAFF. In DNA, the CDR3 is TGCAGTGCCGTGAACACTGAAGCTTTCTTT.

This clone came up a few times. The chain has TRBV2 and TRBJ2-3, with D possibly matching TRBD1 (5 bases). In germline, CDR1 is SNHLY, CDR2 FYNNEI. The CDR3 spans 16 residues. With 6 bases removed from V and 0 bases from J, the gap between germline ends came to 16 bases. The CDR3 loop is CASSDATETSTDTQYF. In DNA, the CDR3 is TGTGCCAGCAGCGACGCGACAGAAACTAGCACAGATACGCAGTATTTT.

The rearrangement joins TRBV4-1 to TRBJ2-1; D not resolved. Trimming left V 0 bases short and J 10 bases short, with 7 bases between. The V gene's germline CDR1 is MGHRA and CDR2 YSYEKL. The CDR3 extends over 12 amino acids. As DNA, the CDR3 is TGCGCCAGCAGCCAAGACCCCTCGGAGCAGTTCTTC. This gives the protein CASSQDPSEQFF.

The V call is TRBV2, the J call TRBJ2-5, with D perhaps matching TRBD2 (6 bases). The CDR3 length is 18 residues. V lost 6 bases and J 0 bases, leaving 23 bases between the germline ends. The germline V gene has CDR1 SNHLY and CDR2 FYNNEI. The CDR3 spells CASRLLVEGPTYQETQYF. The DNA for the CDR3 is TGTGCCAGCAGGCTACTTGTGGAGGGCCCAACGTACCAAGAGACCCAGTACTTC.

This sequence joins TRBV13 and TRBJ2-7; 10 bases are shared with TRBD1. This CDR3 comprises 14 residues. The germline V gene encodes CDR1 PRHDT and CDR2 FYEKMQ (reference sequence). Trimming cost V 5 bases and J 7 bases; bases outside gene matches: 8. DNA for the CDR3: TGTGCCAGCAGCACGCGACAGGGGGCCGGAGAGCAGTACTTC. Amino acid sequence: CASSTRQGAGEQYF. The full variable domain, in which reference TRBV13 and TRBJ2-7 provide the parts outside the CDR3, is AAGVIQSPRHLIKEKRETATLKCYPIPRHDTVYWYQQGPGQDPQFLISFYEKMQSDKGSIPDRFSAQQFSDYHSELNMSSLELGDSALYFCASSTRQGAGEQYFGPGTRLTVT.

The chain is built from TRBV7-9 and TRBJ2-3; D is uncertain. The CDR3 runs 15 residues. Trimming shortened V by 5 bases and J by 0 bases, and 12 bases separated the two germline ends. The germline gives CDR1 SEHNR, CDR2 FQNEAQ (reference sequence). The CDR3 protein is CASSPTETSTDTQYF. The CDR3 DNA sequence: TGTGCCAGCAGCCCGACTGAGACTAGCACAGATACGCAGTATTTT.

The chain uses TRBV4-1 and TRBJ2-7; the match to TRBD2 covers 7 bases. Per germline, CDR1 MGHRA and CDR2 YSYEKL. This CDR3 contains 14 residues. J gave up 3 bases and V 4 bases, and 6 bases lay outside the gene matches. CDR3 DNA sequence: TGCGCCAGCAGCCGGACTAGTGAGGACTACGAGCAGTACTTC. Its protein is CASSRTSEDYEQYF.

The rearrangement joins TRBV19 to TRBJ1-1; no definite D call. The germline V gene encodes CDR1 LNHDA and CDR2 SQIVND (reference sequence). The germline V and J ends were trimmed by 7 bases and 3 bases, with 15 bases remaining between them. The CDR3 sequence is 14 residues long. This chain's CDR3 is CASTWAGAHTEAFF. The CDR3 DNA reads as TGTGCCAGTACCTGGGCGGGAGCCCACACTGAAGCTTTCTTT.

The chain joins TRBV6-5 to TRBJ2-7, with 8 bases that match TRBD1. The ends lost 5 bases at V and 2 bases at J; junction bases unmatched: 8. This CDR3 spans 15 amino acids. Germline CDR1 reads MNHEY; CDR2 reads SVGAGI. CDR3 nucleotide sequence: TGTGCCAGCAGTGCCCGGGACAGGACCGCCTACGAGCAGTACTTC. Translating it yields CASSARDRTAYEQYF.

The chain couples TRBV4-1 to TRBJ2-5; 8 nucleotides match TRBD2. The tail of the sequence fits TRBJ2-7 better, so the J call may be wrong. The germline V gene encodes CDR1 MGHRA and CDR2 YSYEKL. CDR3 length: 15 amino acids. CDR3 region: CASSQIPAGDYEQYF. The CDR3 nucleotides are TGCGCCAGCAGCCAAATCCCAGCGGGGGACTACGAGCAGTACTTC.

This clone has just a few counts. The chain carries TRBV9 and TRBJ1-1; 7 bases match TRBD1. CDR1 is SGDLS, CDR2 YYNGEE, per germline. Trimming took 4 bases from V and 1 from J; bases not matched to a gene: 4. The length of the CDR3 is 14 residues. Here the CDR3 DNA reads TGTGCCAGCAGCCCCGGGACAGCGAACACTGAAGCTTTCTTT. Translation gives CASSPGTANTEAFF. The variable domain in full, with the rest retrieved from reference TRBV9 and TRBJ1-1, is DSGVTQTPKHLITATGQRVTLRCSPRSGDLSVYWYQQSLDQGLQFLIQYYNGEERAKGNILERFSAQQFPDLHSELNLSSLELGDSALYFCASSPGTANTEAFFGQGTRLTVV.

The DNA of the CDR3 is TGTGCCAGCACCCGACAGGGCCCGGGGGGGGCCGGCGAGCAGTACTTC. The encoded protein is CASTRQGPGGAGEQYF. J is TRBJ2-7 and V is TRBV28; D perhaps matches TRBD2 (8 bases). V dropped 7 bases and J dropped 6 bases, with 25 bases sitting between them. Germline lookup yields CDR1 MDHEN and CDR2 SYDVKM. The CDR3 has 16 residues.

The chain uses TRBV7-9 and TRBJ2-7; TRBD1 matches 8 bases. The V and J ends lost 5 bases and 6 bases, in that order; junction bases with no gene match: 3. Germline V gives CDR1 SEHNR, CDR2 FQNEAQ (reference sequence). This CDR3 has 12 amino acids. CDR3 protein: CASSPTGVEQYF. CDR3 DNA sequence: TGTGCCAGCAGCCCGACAGGGGTCGAGCAGTACTTC.

V and J are TRBV29-1 and TRBJ1-3; TRBD1 agrees at 9 bases. The J segment lost 2 bases and the V segment lost 0 bases, leaving 5 bases of the junction unmatched. The V gene's germline CDR1 is SQVTM and CDR2 ANQGSEA. There are 16 residues in the CDR3. The CDR3 is CSVEDQGQGAGNTIYF. The CDR3 DNA follows: TGCAGCGTTGAAGATCAGGGACAGGGAGCTGGAAACACCATATATTTT.

V is TRBV27 and J is TRBJ2-1; TRBD1 aligns across 9 bases. This CDR3 is built from 18 residues. Per the germline V gene, CDR1 is MNHEY and CDR2 is SMNVEV (reference sequence). V was clipped by 7 bases and J by 6 bases; unmatched bases: 19. The CDR3 nucleotides are TGTGCCAGCACCCACCCCGAGTCCGGGACAGGGAGAGTCAATGAGCAGTTCTTC. Translating gives CASTHPESGTGRVNEQFF.

This clone appeared a single time. The chain couples TRBV19 to TRBJ2-7, with a weak D call TRBD1 (5 bases). The germline V gene has CDR1 LNHDA and CDR2 SQIVND (reference sequence). Trimming shortened V by 5 bases and J by 4 bases, and 15 bases separated the two germline ends. CDR3 length: 14 amino acids. The CDR3 here is CASSGGLGVYEQYF. The CDR3 DNA is TGTGCCAGTAGTGGTGGCTTAGGGGTTTACGAGCAGTACTTC.

This chain joins TRBV7-9 and TRBJ1-2, with TRBD1 identical over 9 bases. Germline values: CDR1 SEHNR, CDR2 FQNEAQ (reference sequence). J was trimmed by 6 bases and V by 4 bases; bases with no gene match: 6. This CDR3 comprises 14 residues. The CDR3 DNA follows: TGTGCCAGCAGCTGGGACAGGGAAGAAGATGGCTACACCTTC. Amino acid sequence: CASSWDREEDGYTF.

The chain's CDR3 is CASSSYRDGYTF. The CDR3 bases are TGTGCCAGTAGTTCCTACAGGGATGGCTACACCTTC. This chain joins TRBV19 and TRBJ1-2, with D perhaps matching TRBD1 (6 bases). The germline gives CDR1 LNHDA, CDR2 SQIVND (reference sequence). Trimming removed 5 bases from V and 6 bases from J, with 10 bases in between. The CDR3 sequence is 12 residues long.

The CDR3 spells CASSQESGIFYEQYF. The DNA of the CDR3 is TGTGCCAGCAGCCAAGAGTCAGGAATTTTCTACGAGCAGTACTTC. V is TRBV14 and J is TRBJ2-7; D not certain. The CDR3 sequence is 15 residues long. The germline V gene has CDR1 SGHDN and CDR2 FVKESK. V shed 0 bases and J shed 3 bases, with 12 bases lying between them.